Following are 25 T cell receptor beta chains from one sample sequenced in a study of T cell repertoires in cytomegalovirus infection. No antigen has been identified for these receptors. In TCRdb, the reads were re-called with MiXCR into one record per CDR3 protein. The table lists hundreds of thousands of distinct CDR3 sequences, approximately 33% of them singletons, with 18% in the top ten. The sequencing here drew on cultured PBMCs, taken from culture after CMV antigen stimulation. These receptors all stem from a human donor in good health (CMV status not recorded). Some clones in this sample may be carry-over from other donors' samples.

V is TRBV30 and J is TRBJ1-1; D gene unclear. V lost 4 bases and J lost 8, with 17 bases in between. Germline V gene lookup returns CDR1 GTSNPN and CDR2 SVGIG (reference sequence). This CDR3 has 13 residues. The CDR3 protein is CAWTANTATEAFF. CDR3 DNA sequence: TGTGCCTGGACGGCCAACACGGCCACGGAAGCTTTCTTT.

The chain joins TRBV7-2 to TRBJ2-5; the D call may be TRBD1 or TRBD2 (5 bases each). The germline V and J ends were trimmed by 5 bases and 5 bases, with 15 bases remaining between them. Per the germline V gene, CDR1 is SGHTA and CDR2 is FQGNSA. There are 14 residues in the CDR3. The CDR3 sequence is CASSIAGARETQYF. The CDR3 DNA is TGTGCCAGCAGCATTGCCGGGGCGAGGGAGACCCAGTACTTC.

This sequence joins TRBV7-2 and TRBJ2-1, with TRBD2 matching over 8 bases. Germline V gives CDR1 SGHTA, CDR2 FQGNSA. Losses at the gene ends were 2 bases for V and 7 bases for J; bases not matched to a gene: 10. The CDR3 extends over 16 amino acids. The CDR3 nucleotides read TGTGCCAGCAGCTTAAGGAGGGGCGGGAGGCGGAATGAGCAGTTCTTC. The encoded protein is CASSLRRGGRRNEQFF.

This clonotype was recorded a few times. This sequence joins TRBV7-9 and TRBJ1-1; D call uncertain. The V end lost 0 bases, the J end lost 7 bases, and 15 bases lay between the germline ends. CDR1 is SEHNR and CDR2 is FQNEAQ in the germline V gene (reference sequence). CDR3 length: 15 amino acids. Here the CDR3 DNA reads TGTGCCAGCAGCTTAGCGGAGACAAGTAAAGGTGAAGCTTTCTTT. It translates to CASSLAETSKGEAFF.

This rearrangement joins TRBV7-8 to TRBJ1-2; D is uncertain. The length of the CDR3 is 13 residues. The V gene lost 5 bases and the J gene lost 4 bases, with 11 bases spanning the gap. Germline V CDR1 and CDR2: SGHVS, FQNEAQ. CDR3: CASSARGPYGYTF. CDR3 bases: TGTGCCAGCAGCGCACGGGGTCCCTATGGCTACACCTTC.

In its sample, this clonotype was seen a few times. The chain is built from TRBV4-1 and TRBJ1-3; D perhaps matches TRBD1 (5 bases). CDR3 length: 15 amino acids. Germline loops: CDR1 MGHRA, CDR2 YSYEKL. Trimming removed 4 bases at V and 3 bases at J, with 13 bases between. CDR3 sequence: CASSPQAGIGNTIYF. The CDR3 bases are TGCGCCAGCAGCCCGCAGGCAGGGATTGGAAACACCATATATTTT.

This chain joins TRBV6-2 or TRBV6-3 and TRBJ2-7; tentatively, D is TRBD2 (5 bases). The CDR3 runs 13 residues. V was clipped by 2 bases and J by 6 bases, with 11 bases between them. Germline CDR1 and CDR2: MNHEY and SVGEGT. CDR3 bases: TGTGCCAGCAGTTACATCGGGGTCGGCGAGCAGTACTTC. Its translation: CASSYIGVGEQYF.

This clonotype was seen a handful of times. The chain joins TRBV5-4 to TRBJ1-1; no reliable D call. The germline V and J ends were trimmed by 1 base and 3 bases, with 7 bases remaining between them. This CDR3 comprises 13 residues. In germline, CDR1 is SGHNT, CDR2 YYREEE (reference sequence). The CDR3 protein is CASSLTQYTEAFF. The CDR3 nucleotides read TGTGCCAGCAGCTTGACTCAGTACACTGAAGCTTTCTTT.

This clonotype appeared a few times. The chain is built from TRBV4-1 and TRBJ2-1; possible D gene TRBD2, 6 bases. Germline CDR1 reads MGHRA; CDR2 reads YSYEKL. V was clipped by 0 bases and J by 8 bases, with 23 bases between them. This CDR3 is 18 amino acids long. DNA for the CDR3: TGCGCCAGCAGCCAAGATCCCCTAGCGATGTGGGTTAGCGATGAGCAGTTCTTC. Its protein product is CASSQDPLAMWVSDEQFF.

This clonotype came up a few times. V and J are TRBV7-2 and TRBJ2-1; 11 nucleotides align to TRBD2. Trimming removed 5 bases from V and 7 bases from J; junction bases left unmatched: 7. Germline loops: CDR1 SGHTA, CDR2 FQGNSA. The CDR3 spans 15 residues. CDR3 in amino acids: CASSQTSGTVNEQFF. The CDR3 DNA sequence: TGTGCCAGCAGCCAGACTAGCGGGACGGTAAATGAGCAGTTCTTC.

The CDR3, as DNA: TGTGCCAGCAGTCTTACCGGGACTCAATACAATGAGCAGTTCTTC. Its translation is CASSLTGTQYNEQFF. V usage is TRBV7-9 and J usage is TRBJ2-1, with D possibly TRBD2 on 6 matching bases. The CDR3 sequence is 15 residues long. The V and J ends lost 6 bases and 4 bases respectively, with 16 bases between them. Germline-derived CDR1 and CDR2 are SEHNR and FQNEAQ (reference sequence).

This clonotype was picked up a small number of times. The V and J genes are TRBV6-2 or TRBV6-3 and TRBJ2-7; D is perhaps TRBD2 (6 bases). The germline V and J ends were trimmed by 6 bases and 4 bases, with 16 bases remaining between them. CDR1 and CDR2 from the germline V gene are MNHEY and SVGEGT. This CDR3 spans 14 amino acids. The DNA for the CDR3 is TGTGCCAGCAGCGTAACCGGCGGGGCTTACGAGCAGTACTTC. It yields the protein CASSVTGGAYEQYF.

The V and J genes are TRBV20-1 and TRBJ1-6; no firm D call. V lost 5 bases, J lost 6 bases, and 11 bases lay in between. Germline loops: CDR1 DFQATT, CDR2 SNEGSKA (reference sequence). The CDR3 totals 13 residues. The CDR3 reads CSALASVNSPLHF. Here the CDR3 DNA reads TGCAGTGCTCTCGCATCCGTTAATTCACCCCTCCACTTT.

V gene TRBV6-6 combines with J gene TRBJ2-7, with TRBD1 matching over 7 bases. Unmatched junction bases numbered 6, after V lost 6 bases and J lost 7 bases. The CDR3 runs to 12 residues. Per the germline V gene, CDR1 is MNHNY and CDR2 is SVGAGI (reference sequence). The CDR3 sequence: CASSRDSGEQYF. The CDR3 DNA reads as TGTGCCAGCAGCCGGGACAGTGGGGAGCAGTACTTC.

The chain uses TRBV2 and TRBJ2-1; TRBD1 matches at 7 bases. The CDR3 contains 14 residues. The J segment lost 5 bases and the V segment lost 8 bases, leaving 9 bases of the junction unmatched. Germline CDR1 reads SNHLY; CDR2 reads FYNNEI. Written as DNA, the CDR3 is TGTGCCAGCCAACAGGGGCCCCTCGACAATGAGCAGTTCTTC. It yields the protein CASQQGPLDNEQFF.

The chain combines TRBV29-1 with TRBJ2-3; D not resolved. CDR3 length: 13 amino acids. The germline V gene encodes CDR1 SQVTM and CDR2 ANQGSEA. Trimming shortened V by 8 bases and J by 6 bases, and 18 bases separated the two germline ends. The CDR3 protein is CSSRPKLGDTQYF. In DNA form, the CDR3 reads TGCAGCTCCCGACCGAAGCTGGGGGATACGCAGTATTTT.

The chain carries TRBV7-2 and TRBJ2-7; D possibly matches TRBD1 or TRBD2 (7 bases each). The germline V gene has CDR1 SGHTA and CDR2 FQGNSA. This CDR3 region has 15 residues. Deletions cut 6 bases from V and 4 bases from J, with 19 bases between. In DNA form, the CDR3 reads TGTGCCAGCAGTCAGGGGGGGGGGGGCCATTACGAGCAGTACTTC. Translation: CASSQGGGGHYEQYF.

V is TRBV6-6 and J is TRBJ2-1, with D maybe TRBD2 (5 bases). The CDR3 contains 17 residues. Germline CDR1 and CDR2: MNHNY and SVGAGI (reference sequence). The germline V and J ends were trimmed by 0 bases and 1 base, with 13 bases remaining between them. The CDR3 protein is CASSYSLVGVSYNEQFF. The CDR3 DNA is TGTGCCAGCAGTTACTCGCTAGTGGGAGTTTCCTACAATGAGCAGTTCTTC.

The V call is TRBV24-1, the J call TRBJ2-5; 15 bases match TRBD2. The germline gives CDR1 KGHDR, CDR2 SFDVKD. Trimming took 4 bases from V and 4 from J; bases not matched to a gene: 3. This CDR3 is 16 amino acids long. The CDR3 is CATSDPGLAGGETQYF. In DNA, the CDR3 is TGTGCCACCAGTGACCCGGGACTAGCGGGAGGAGAGACCCAGTACTTC.

In this sample, this clonotype turned up many times. V usage is TRBV7-8 and J usage is TRBJ2-3; TRBD2 matches at 7 bases. The germline CDR1 and CDR2 sequences are SGHVS and FQNEAQ. The CDR3 length is 16 residues. V lost 5 bases and J lost 1; bases outside the gene matches: 9. This chain's CDR3 is CASSVGWLAGTDTQYF. The CDR3 DNA reads as TGTGCCAGCAGCGTAGGATGGCTAGCGGGCACAGATACGCAGTATTTT.

The J gene is TRBJ1-4, the V gene TRBV15, with D possibly matching TRBD1 (6 bases). Trimming shortened V by 2 bases and J by 8 bases, and 21 bases separated the two germline ends. Germline V gene sequence: CDR1 LNHNV, CDR2 YYDKDF (reference sequence). This CDR3 contains 17 residues. The CDR3 here is CATSRQGYSTLGEKLFF. CDR3 sequence (DNA): TGTGCCACCAGCAGACAGGGGTATTCCACCTTGGGGGAAAAACTGTTTTTT.

This clonotype has a handful of counts. This chain joins TRBV6-1 and TRBJ2-5; TRBD2 aligns across 10 bases. The CDR3 has 18 residues. V lost 1 base to trimming and J lost 0 bases; unmatched junction nucleotides: 8. Germline V gene sequence: CDR1 MNHNS, CDR2 SASEGT. CDR3 amino acids: CASSEGLAGARYQETQYF. The CDR3 bases are TGTGCCAGCAGTGAAGGCCTAGCGGGGGCCAGGTACCAAGAGACCCAGTACTTC.

The CDR3 sequence: CASSPGLAGGPLADTQYF. CDR3 nucleotide sequence: TGTGCCAGCAGCCCAGGACTAGCGGGAGGTCCGTTGGCCGATACGCAGTATTTT. The genes are TRBV7-2 and TRBJ2-3, with 14 nucleotides matching TRBD2. The CDR3 covers 18 residues. Germline CDR1 is SGHTA and CDR2 is FQGNSA. Trimming took 5 bases from V and 6 from J; bases not matched to a gene: 13. Filled out from reference TRBV7-2 and TRBJ2-3, the complete variable domain reads GAGVSQSPSNKVTEKGKDVELRCDPISGHTALYWYRQSLGQGLEFLIYFQGNSAPDKSGLPSDRFSAERTGGSVSTLTIQRTQQEDSAVYLCASSPGLAGGPLADTQYFGPGTRLTVL.

This clonotype was seen repeatedly, ten times or more. The chain links TRBV7-2 to TRBJ2-3, with a weak D call TRBD1 (6 bases). This CDR3 has 14 residues. Trimming cost V 6 bases and J 3 bases, with 13 bases left between them. CDR1 and CDR2 from the germline V gene are SGHTA and FQGNSA. CDR3 amino acids: CASSSTGRTDTQYF. The CDR3 DNA follows: TGTGCCAGCAGTTCTACAGGGCGGACAGATACGCAGTATTTT.

The CDR3 is CASTPGRGGNSYNEQFF. In DNA form, the CDR3 reads TGTGCCAGCACCCCTGGACGGGGGGGTAACTCCTACAATGAGCAGTTCTTC. The rearrangement uses TRBV12-3 or TRBV12-4 and TRBJ2-1; 8 positions agree with TRBD2. There are 17 residues in the CDR3. V was pared by 7 bases and J by 0 bases, with 11 bases of the junction left unmatched.